Listed below are T cell receptor beta chains from one sample, sequenced in a study of cytotoxic CD8 clonotypes in ibrutinib-treated CLL. The protocol was immunoSEQ multiplex PCR, while the TCRdb copy is restricted to in-frame clones and leaves out a portion. The data contain just over 200,000 clones, 79% of them seen just once; the ten biggest clones take up about an eighth. The material was PBMCs, obtained after 12 months of ibrutinib treatment. These TCRs come from a human donor with chronic lymphocytic leukemia. Each CDR3 is given with its conserved first and last residue. The D gene is left open where the match is weak. A clone size is listed for some rows: how often the clone was seen (once, few, many), or a class if it is expanded.

D	V	size	J	CDR3	DNA
NA	TRBV28	NA	TRBJ2-2	CASKWTANTGELFF	TGTGCCAGCAAGTGGACAGCGAACACCGGGGAGCTGTTTTTT
NA	TRBV18	NA	TRBJ1-1	CASSPSGSNTEAFF	TGTGCCAGCTCACCATCCGGCTCGAACACTGAAGCTTTCTTT
TRBD1	TRBV11-2	once	TRBJ2-5	CASSLTRTGEETQYF	TGTGCCAGCAGCCTCACCAGGACAGGGGAGGAGACCCAGTACTTC
TRBD1	TRBV19	NA	TRBJ2-1	CASSIGLGGQGPYNEQFF	TGTGCCAGTAGTATAGGTTTGGGGGGACAGGGGCCCTACAATGAGCAGTTCTTC
NA	TRBV7-2	NA	TRBJ1-2	CASSRREGKKQGYTF	TGTGCCAGCAGCCGACGTGAGGGGAAAAAGCAGGGCTACACCTTC
NA	TRBV6-6	NA	TRBJ1-2	CASSYTENYGYTF	TGTGCCAGCAGTTACACAGAGAACTATGGCTACACCTTC
NA	TRBV5-1	NA	TRBJ2-3	CASSLVGPSTDTQYF	TGCGCCAGCAGCTTGGTAGGTCCGAGCACAGATACGCAGTATTTT
NA	TRBV11-2	NA	TRBJ1-1	CASSFGRTEAFF	TGTGCCAGCAGCTTTGGGAGAACTGAAGCTTTCTTT
NA	TRBV7-9	NA	TRBJ1-2	CASSFGAAGQGYEYTF	TGTGCCAGCAGCTTTGGGGCGGCGGGGCAGGGGTACGAGTACACCTTC
NA	TRBV5-6	few	TRBJ1-3	CASSSIGTGNTIYF	TGTGCCAGCAGCTCTATTGGGACTGGAAACACCATATATTTT
TRBD2	TRBV6-1	NA	TRBJ2-5	CASTREGPQETQYF	TGTGCCAGCACCCGGGAGGGCCCTCAGGAGACCCAGTACTTC
NA	TRBV5-1	NA	TRBJ1-1	CASSLAGTPTTEAFF	TGCGCCAGCAGCTTGGCCGGGACCCCGACCACTGAAGCTTTCTTT
TRBD2	TRBV11-2	NA	TRBJ2-1	CASRRTSGGLAYNEQFF	TGTGCCAGCAGGAGGACTAGCGGGGGCTTGGCCTACAATGAGCAGTTCTTC
NA	TRBV5-8	NA	TRBJ2-5	CASSTEGGTETQYF	TGTGCCAGCTCCACGGAGGGGGGAACAGAGACCCAGTACTTC
NA	TRBV10-2	many	TRBJ2-7	CASSEPGWDEQYF	TGCGCCAGCAGTGAACCAGGGTGGGACGAGCAGTACTTC
NA	TRBV7-8	NA	TRBJ2-3	CASSLARTVLDTQYF	TGTGCCAGCAGCTTAGCCCGGACAGTCCTAGATACGCAGTATTTT
NA	TRBV7-6	NA	TRBJ2-3	CASSPGLSTDTQYF	TGTGCCAGCAGCCCGGGACTCAGCACAGATACGCAGTATTTT
NA	TRBV28	NA	TRBJ2-3	CASSPTSSGDTDTQYF	TGTGCCAGCAGTCCCACGAGTTCCGGAGACACAGATACGCAGTATTTT
NA	TRBV7-6	few	TRBJ2-3	CASSHRLFTDTQYF	TGTGCCAGCAGTCACCGTTTGTTCACAGATACGCAGTATTTT
TRBD1	TRBV7-9	NA	TRBJ1-2	CASSLTGVDPYGYTF	TGTGCCAGCAGCTTAACAGGGGTTGACCCCTATGGCTACACCTTC
NA	TRBV9	NA	TRBJ2-3	CASSVDPDTDTQYF	TGTGCCAGCAGCGTGGACCCAGACACAGATACGCAGTATTTT
NA	TRBV11-2	NA	TRBJ2-7	CASSSHQSPTYEQYF	TGTGCCAGCAGCTCGCACCAGAGTCCAACCTACGAGCAGTACTTC
NA	TRBV11-2	NA	TRBJ2-7	CASSLAGTISYEQYF	TGTGCCAGCAGCTTGGCCGGGACCATCTCCTACGAGCAGTACTTC
NA	TRBV9	NA	TRBJ1-1	CASSVYPNTEAFF	TGTGCCAGCAGCGTATACCCCAACACTGAAGCTTTCTTT
TRBD2	TRBV2	NA	TRBJ2-7	CASSELAGPKRHF	TGTGCCAGCAGTGAACTAGCGGGACCAAAACGGCACTTC
TRBD2	TRBV5-1	NA	TRBJ2-5	CASSPNALAVETQYF	TGCGCCAGCAGCCCCAATGCCCTAGCGGTAGAGACCCAGTACTTC
NA	TRBV23-1	NA	TRBJ2-5	CASRSPRSGYQETQYF	TGCGCCAGCAGGTCCCCCCGCTCGGGGTACCAAGAGACCCAGTACTTC
NA	TRBV7-9	NA	TRBJ2-5	CASKGRRETQYF	TGTGCCAGTAAGGGGCGGCGGGAGACCCAGTACTTC
NA	TRBV5-4	NA	TRBJ1-6	CASSQDERALQSF	TGTGCCAGCAGCCAAGATGAGCGGGCCCTCCAAAGCTTT
NA	TRBV5-1	NA	TRBJ2-3	CASSSTLLPGGPGPDTQYF	TGCGCCAGCAGCTCAACCCTCTTACCCGGGGGGCCCGGGCCAGATACGCAGTATTTT
NA	TRBV18	NA	TRBJ2-5	CASSPNQEETQYF	TGTGCCAGCTCACCGAACCAAGAGGAGACCCAGTACTTC
TRBD1	TRBV28	NA	TRBJ2-1	CASRTGGSSYNEQFF	TGTGCCAGCAGAACAGGGGGCAGCTCCTACAATGAGCAGTTCTTC
NA	TRBV7-6	NA	TRBJ2-5	CASSFNLGQETQYF	TGTGCCAGCAGCTTTAACCTTGGCCAAGAGACCCAGTACTTC